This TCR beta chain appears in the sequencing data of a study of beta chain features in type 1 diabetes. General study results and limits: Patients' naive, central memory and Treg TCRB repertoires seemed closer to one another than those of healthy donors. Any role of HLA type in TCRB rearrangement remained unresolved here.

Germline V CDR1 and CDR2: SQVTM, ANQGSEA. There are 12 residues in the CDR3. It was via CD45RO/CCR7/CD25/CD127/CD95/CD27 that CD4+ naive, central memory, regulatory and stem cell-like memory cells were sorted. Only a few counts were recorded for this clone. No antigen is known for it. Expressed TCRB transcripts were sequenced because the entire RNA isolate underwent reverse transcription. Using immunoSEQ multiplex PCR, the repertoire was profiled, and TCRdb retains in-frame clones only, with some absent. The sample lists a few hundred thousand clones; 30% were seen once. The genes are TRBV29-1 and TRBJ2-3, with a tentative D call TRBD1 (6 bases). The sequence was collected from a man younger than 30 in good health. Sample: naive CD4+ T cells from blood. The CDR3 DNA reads TGCACCTACAGGGCTGGTGCAGATACGCAGTATTTT. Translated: CTYRAGADTQYF.